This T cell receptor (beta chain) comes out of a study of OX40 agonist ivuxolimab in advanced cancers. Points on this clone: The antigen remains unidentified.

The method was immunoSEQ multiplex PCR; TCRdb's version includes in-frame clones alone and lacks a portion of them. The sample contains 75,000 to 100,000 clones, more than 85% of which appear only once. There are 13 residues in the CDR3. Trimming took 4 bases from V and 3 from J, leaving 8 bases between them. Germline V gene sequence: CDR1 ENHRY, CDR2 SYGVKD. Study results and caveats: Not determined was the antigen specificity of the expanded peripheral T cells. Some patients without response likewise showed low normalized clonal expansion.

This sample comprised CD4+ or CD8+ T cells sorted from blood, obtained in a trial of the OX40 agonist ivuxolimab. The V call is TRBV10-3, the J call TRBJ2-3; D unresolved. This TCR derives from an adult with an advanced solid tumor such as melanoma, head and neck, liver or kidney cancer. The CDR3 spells CAISGSRTDTQYF. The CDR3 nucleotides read TGTGCCATCAGTGGCAGTAGAACAGATACGCAGTATTTT.